This T cell receptor (beta chain) was documented in a study of human thymus T cells. Study conclusions and caveats: What related research reported was that thymic repertoires overlapped highly among unrelated individuals.

The thymus was resected at corrective cardiac surgery. The donor group consisted of healthy Finnish infants who were having corrective surgery for congenital heart defects. Of note for this clone: Its antigen is unknown.

V gave up 4 bases and J gave up 0 bases; unmatched junction bases: 3. CDR3 length: 15 residues. The germline V gene encodes CDR1 SGHTA and CDR2 FQGNSA. Sequencing used immunoSEQ multiplex PCR; TCRdb keeps in-frame clones, though not all of them. The table has 55,000 to 85,000 clones, 90% to 95% seen once. Specimen: thymus tissue. The source is a girl in the first two years of life with a congenital heart defect but otherwise immunologically healthy. V and J are TRBV7-2 and TRBJ2-1; 7 bases are shared with TRBD2. The CDR3, as DNA: TGTGCCAGCAGCTCATTAGCGGGCTCCTACAATGAGCAGTTCTTC. This encodes CASSSLAGSYNEQFF.